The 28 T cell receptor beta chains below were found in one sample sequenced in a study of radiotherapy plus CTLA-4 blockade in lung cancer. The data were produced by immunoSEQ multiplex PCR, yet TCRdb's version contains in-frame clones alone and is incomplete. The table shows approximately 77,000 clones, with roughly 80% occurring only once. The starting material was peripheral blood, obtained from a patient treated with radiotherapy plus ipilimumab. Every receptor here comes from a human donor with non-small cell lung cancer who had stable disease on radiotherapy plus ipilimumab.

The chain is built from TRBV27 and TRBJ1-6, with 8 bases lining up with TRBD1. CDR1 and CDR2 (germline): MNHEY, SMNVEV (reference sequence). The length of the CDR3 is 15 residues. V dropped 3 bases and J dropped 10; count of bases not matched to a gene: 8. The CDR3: CASSFDRGKESPLHF. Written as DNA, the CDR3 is TGTGCCAGCAGTTTTGACAGGGGAAAGGAATCACCCCTCCACTTT.

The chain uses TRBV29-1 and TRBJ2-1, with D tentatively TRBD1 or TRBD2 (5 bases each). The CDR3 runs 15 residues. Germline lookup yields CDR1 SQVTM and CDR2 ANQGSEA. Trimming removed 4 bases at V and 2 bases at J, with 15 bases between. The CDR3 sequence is CSVVRSGPPYNEQFF. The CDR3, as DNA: TGCAGCGTTGTTCGTTCGGGGCCCCCCTACAATGAGCAGTTCTTC.

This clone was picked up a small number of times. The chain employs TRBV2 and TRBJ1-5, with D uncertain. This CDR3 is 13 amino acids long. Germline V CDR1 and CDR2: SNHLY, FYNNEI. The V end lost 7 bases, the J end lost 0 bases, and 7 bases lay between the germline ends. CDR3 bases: TGTGCCAGCAAACCCCATAGCAATCAGCCCCAGCATTTT. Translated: CASKPHSNQPQHF.

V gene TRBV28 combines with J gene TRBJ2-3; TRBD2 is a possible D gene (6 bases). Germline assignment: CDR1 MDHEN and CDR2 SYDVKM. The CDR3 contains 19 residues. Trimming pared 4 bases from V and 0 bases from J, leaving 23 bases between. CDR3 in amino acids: CASSSLTPGTAASTDTQYF. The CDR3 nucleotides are TGTGCCAGCAGTTCCCTAACCCCCGGGACTGCAGCTAGCACAGATACGCAGTATTTT.

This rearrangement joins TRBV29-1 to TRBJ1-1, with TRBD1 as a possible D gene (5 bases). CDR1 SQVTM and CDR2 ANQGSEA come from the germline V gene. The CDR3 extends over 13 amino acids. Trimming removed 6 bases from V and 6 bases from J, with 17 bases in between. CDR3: CSVRAQVGPEAFF. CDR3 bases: TGCAGCGTCAGGGCCCAGGTGGGCCCTGAAGCTTTCTTT. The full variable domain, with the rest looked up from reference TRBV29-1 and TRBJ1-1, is SAVISQKPSRDICQRGTSLTIQCQVDSQVTMMFWYRQQPGQSLTLIATANQGSEATYESGFVIDKFPISRPNLTFSTLTVSNMSPEDSSIYLCSVRAQVGPEAFFGQGTRLTVV.

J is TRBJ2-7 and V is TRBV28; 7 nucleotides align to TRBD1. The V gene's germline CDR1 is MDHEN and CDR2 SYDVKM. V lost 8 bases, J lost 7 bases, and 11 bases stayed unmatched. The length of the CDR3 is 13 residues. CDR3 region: CASLGTVPREQYF. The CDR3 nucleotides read TGTGCCAGCCTCGGGACAGTCCCTAGAGAGCAGTACTTC. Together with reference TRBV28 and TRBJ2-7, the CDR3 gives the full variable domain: DVKVTQSSRYLVKRTGEKVFLECVQDMDHENMFWYRQDPGLGLRLIYFSYDVKMKEKGDIPEGYSVSREKKERFSLILESASTNQTSMYLCASLGTVPREQYFGPGTRLTVT.

CDR3 bases: TGTGCCAGCAGTTTGGGAGACCCCGCGGTTGCGTTTAGCAATCAGCCCCAGCATTTT. This gives the protein CASSLGDPAVAFSNQPQHF. This sequence joins TRBV28 and TRBJ1-5; D unclear. Germline CDR1 MDHEN, CDR2 SYDVKM. CDR3 size: 19 residues. V shed 3 bases and J shed 0 bases, with 21 bases lying between them.

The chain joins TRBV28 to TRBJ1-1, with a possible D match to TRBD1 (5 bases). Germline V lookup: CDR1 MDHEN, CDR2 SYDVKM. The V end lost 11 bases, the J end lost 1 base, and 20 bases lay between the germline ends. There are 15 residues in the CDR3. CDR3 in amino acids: CAGILGAVGNTEAFF. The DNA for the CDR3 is TGTGCCGGCATCCTAGGGGCGGTCGGGAACACTGAAGCTTTCTTT.

The CDR3 DNA is TGTGCCAGCAGAGCCGGGACTAGCGGGAGGGCCCTCATGTCCTACAATGAGCAGTTCTTC. Protein sequence: CASRAGTSGRALMSYNEQFF. The chain carries TRBV28 and TRBJ2-1; 16 positions agree with TRBD2. V trimming: 6 bases; J trimming: 1 base; junction bases outside the gene matches: 12. This CDR3 has 20 amino acids. The germline V gene encodes CDR1 MDHEN and CDR2 SYDVKM.

As DNA, the CDR3 is TGTGCCAGCAGCTTCAGCTGGCAGAGCTACAATGAGCAGTTCTTC. Encoded protein: CASSFSWQSYNEQFF. The V gene is TRBV7-2, the J gene TRBJ2-1; D gene unclear. CDR3 length: 15 amino acids. The germline gives CDR1 SGHTA, CDR2 FQGNSA. V gave up 3 bases and J gave up 3 bases, with 12 bases separating them.

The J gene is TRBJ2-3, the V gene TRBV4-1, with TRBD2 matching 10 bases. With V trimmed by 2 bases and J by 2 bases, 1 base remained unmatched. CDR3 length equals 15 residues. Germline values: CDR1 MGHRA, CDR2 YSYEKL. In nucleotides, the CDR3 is TGCGCCAGCAGCCAAAGCGGGGGGGCCACAGATACGCAGTATTTT. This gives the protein CASSQSGGATDTQYF.

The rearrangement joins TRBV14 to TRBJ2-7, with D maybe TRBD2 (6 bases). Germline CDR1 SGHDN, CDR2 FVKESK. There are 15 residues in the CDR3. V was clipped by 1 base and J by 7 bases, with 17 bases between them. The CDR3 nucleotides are TGTGCCAGCAGCCAAGTCAACTCGGGACTCTCGGAGCAGTACTTC. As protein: CASSQVNSGLSEQYF.

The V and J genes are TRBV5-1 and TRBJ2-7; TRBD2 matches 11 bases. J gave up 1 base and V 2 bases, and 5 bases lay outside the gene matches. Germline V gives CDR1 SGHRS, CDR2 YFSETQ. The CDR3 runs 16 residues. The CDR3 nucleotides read TGCGCCAGCAGCTTCCTAGCGGGGGGCGGGTCCTACGAGCAGTACTTC. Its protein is CASSFLAGGGSYEQYF.

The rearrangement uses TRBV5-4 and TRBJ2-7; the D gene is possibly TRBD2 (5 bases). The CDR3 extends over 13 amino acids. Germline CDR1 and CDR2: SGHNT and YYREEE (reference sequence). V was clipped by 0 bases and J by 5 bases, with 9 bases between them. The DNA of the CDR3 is TGTGCCAGCAGCTTGGTAGAGGGCGACGAGCAGTACTTC. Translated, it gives CASSLVEGDEQYF.

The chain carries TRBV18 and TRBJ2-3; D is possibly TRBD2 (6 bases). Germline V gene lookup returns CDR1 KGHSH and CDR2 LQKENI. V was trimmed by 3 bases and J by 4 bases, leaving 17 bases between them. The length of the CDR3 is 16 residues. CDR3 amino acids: CASSPRQRGGADTQYF. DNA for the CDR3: TGTGCCAGCTCACCGAGACAGCGCGGCGGGGCAGATACGCAGTATTTT.

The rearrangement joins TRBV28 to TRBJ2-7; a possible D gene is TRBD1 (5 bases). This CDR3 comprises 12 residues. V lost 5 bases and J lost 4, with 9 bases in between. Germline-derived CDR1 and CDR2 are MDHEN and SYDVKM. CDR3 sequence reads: CASSGARYEQYF. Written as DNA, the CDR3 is TGTGCCAGCAGTGGGGCCAGGTACGAGCAGTACTTC.

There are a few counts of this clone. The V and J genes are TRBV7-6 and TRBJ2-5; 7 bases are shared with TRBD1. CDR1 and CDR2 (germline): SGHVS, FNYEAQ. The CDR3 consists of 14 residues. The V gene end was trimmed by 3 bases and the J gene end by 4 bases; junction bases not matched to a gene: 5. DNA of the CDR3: TGTGCCAGCAGCTTGACAGGGCTGGGAGAGACCCAGTACTTC. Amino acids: CASSLTGLGETQYF.

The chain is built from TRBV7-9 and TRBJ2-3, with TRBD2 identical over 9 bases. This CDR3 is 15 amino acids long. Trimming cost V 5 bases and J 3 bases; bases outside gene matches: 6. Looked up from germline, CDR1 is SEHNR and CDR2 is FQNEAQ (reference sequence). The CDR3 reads CASSAGTSRTDTQYF. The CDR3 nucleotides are TGTGCCAGCAGCGCCGGGACTAGCCGGACAGATACGCAGTATTTT.

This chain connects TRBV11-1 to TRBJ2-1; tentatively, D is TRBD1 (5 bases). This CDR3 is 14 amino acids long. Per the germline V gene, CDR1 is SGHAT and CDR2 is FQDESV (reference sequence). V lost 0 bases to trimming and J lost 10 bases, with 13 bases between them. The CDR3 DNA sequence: TGTGCCAGCAGCTTAGCGGGGCCCTTCGGGGAGCAGTTCTTC. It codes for CASSLAGPFGEQFF.

The CDR3 here is CASRPDGGEQYF. The CDR3 bases are TGTGCCAGCAGACCGGATGGTGGGGAACAGTACTTC. The V gene is TRBV2, the J gene TRBJ2-4; no clear D. The CDR3 length is 12 residues. V lost 6 bases and J lost 13, with 16 bases in between. Germline loops: CDR1 SNHLY, CDR2 FYNNEI.

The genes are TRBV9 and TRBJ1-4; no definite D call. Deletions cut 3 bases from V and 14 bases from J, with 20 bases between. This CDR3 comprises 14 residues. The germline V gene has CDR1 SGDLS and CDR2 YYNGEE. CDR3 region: CASSAGISRMNLFF. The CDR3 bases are TGTGCCAGCAGCGCGGGTATCTCCCGTATGAACCTGTTTTTT.

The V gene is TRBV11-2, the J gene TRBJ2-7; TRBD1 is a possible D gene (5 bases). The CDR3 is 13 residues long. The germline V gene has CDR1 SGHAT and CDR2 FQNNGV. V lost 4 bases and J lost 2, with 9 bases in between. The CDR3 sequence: CASSSRVAYEQYF. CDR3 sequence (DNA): TGTGCCAGCAGCTCCAGGGTTGCCTACGAGCAGTACTTC.

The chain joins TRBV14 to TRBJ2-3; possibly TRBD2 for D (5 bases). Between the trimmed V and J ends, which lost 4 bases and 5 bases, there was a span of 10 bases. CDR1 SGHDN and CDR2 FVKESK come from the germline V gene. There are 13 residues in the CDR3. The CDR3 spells CASSLSGRDTQYF. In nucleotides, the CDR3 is TGTGCCAGCAGCCTGAGCGGTCGAGATACGCAGTATTTT.

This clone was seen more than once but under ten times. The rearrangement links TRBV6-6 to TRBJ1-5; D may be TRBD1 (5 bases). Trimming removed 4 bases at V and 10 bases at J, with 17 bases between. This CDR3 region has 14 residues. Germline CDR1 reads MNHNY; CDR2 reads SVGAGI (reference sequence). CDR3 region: CASSLTGGSEPQHF. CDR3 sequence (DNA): TGTGCCAGCAGTTTAACAGGAGGCTCGGAACCCCAGCATTTT.

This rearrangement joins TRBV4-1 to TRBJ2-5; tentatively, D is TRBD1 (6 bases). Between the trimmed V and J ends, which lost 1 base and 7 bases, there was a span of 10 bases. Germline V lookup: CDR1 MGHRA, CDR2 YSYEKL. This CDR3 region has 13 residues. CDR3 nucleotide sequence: TGCGCCAGCAGCCAAGGGACAGTCGGGACCCAGTACTTC. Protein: CASSQGTVGTQYF.

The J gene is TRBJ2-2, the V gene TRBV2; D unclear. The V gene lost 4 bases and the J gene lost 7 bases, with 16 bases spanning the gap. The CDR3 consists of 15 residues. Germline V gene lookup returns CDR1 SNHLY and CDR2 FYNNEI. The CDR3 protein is CASSAQATVVGELFF. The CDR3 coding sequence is TGTGCCAGCAGTGCCCAGGCCACTGTCGTCGGGGAGCTGTTTTTT.

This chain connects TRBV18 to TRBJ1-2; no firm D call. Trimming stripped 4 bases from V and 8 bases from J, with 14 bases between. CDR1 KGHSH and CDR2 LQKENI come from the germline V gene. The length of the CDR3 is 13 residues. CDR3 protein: CASSRTPEGGYTF. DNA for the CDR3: TGTGCCAGCTCACGAACACCCGAGGGAGGCTACACCTTC.

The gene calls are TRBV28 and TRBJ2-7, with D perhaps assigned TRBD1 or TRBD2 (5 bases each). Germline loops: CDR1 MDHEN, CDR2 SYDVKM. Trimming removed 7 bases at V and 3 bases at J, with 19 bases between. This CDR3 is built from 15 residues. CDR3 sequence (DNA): TGTGCCAGCATCGATAGAGGGGAGAAAAGCTACGAGCAGTACTTC. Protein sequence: CASIDRGEKSYEQYF.